This T cell receptor (beta chain) was recovered during a study of blood T cell repertoires in COVID-19. Study at large: The samples span acute and convalescent COVID-19 from the United States, Italy and Spain. T cells, B-cell-depleted T cells, or PBMCs provided the cDNA or gDNA that served as material.

Authors' analysis steps: Nucleated cell number was recorded as an estimate derived from reference gene primer amplification. Some clones are missing from TCRdb's copy, which holds only in-frame ones; the method was immunoSEQ multiplex PCR. That table gives V, J and clone size, and the DNA gave D and trimming. In the table there are about 190,000 clones, 84% of which are singletons. Sequenced: peripheral blood. The receptor was isolated from a human donor in a cohort sampled during active COVID-19.

The CDR3 bases are TGTGCCAGCAGCTTCCGGGGGATACCTGAAGCTTTCTTT. Its translation is CASSFRGIPEAFF. The chain uses TRBV5-6 and TRBJ1-1, with D possibly TRBD1 on 5 matching bases. V lost 2 bases and J 6 bases, leaving 11 bases between the germline ends. The CDR3 is 13 residues long. CDR1 and CDR2 (germline): SGHDT, YYEEEE.